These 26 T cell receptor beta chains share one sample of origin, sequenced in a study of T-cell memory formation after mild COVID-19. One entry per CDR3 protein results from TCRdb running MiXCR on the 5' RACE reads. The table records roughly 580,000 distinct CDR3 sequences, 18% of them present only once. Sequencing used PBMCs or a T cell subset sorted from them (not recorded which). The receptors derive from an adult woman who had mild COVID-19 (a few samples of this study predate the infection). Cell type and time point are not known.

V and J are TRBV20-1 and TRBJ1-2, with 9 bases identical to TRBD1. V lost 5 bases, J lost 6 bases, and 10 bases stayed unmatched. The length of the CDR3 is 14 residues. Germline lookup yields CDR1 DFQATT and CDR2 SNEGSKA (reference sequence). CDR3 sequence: CSARGQGAVDGYTF. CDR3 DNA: TGCAGTGCTCGGGGACAGGGCGCAGTAGATGGCTACACCTTC.

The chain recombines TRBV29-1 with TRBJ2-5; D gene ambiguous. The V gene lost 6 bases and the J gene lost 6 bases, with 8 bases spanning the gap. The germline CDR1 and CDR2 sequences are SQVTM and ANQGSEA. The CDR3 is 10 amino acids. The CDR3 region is CSVRLKTQYF. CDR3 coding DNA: TGCAGCGTGCGGTTGAAGACCCAGTACTTC.

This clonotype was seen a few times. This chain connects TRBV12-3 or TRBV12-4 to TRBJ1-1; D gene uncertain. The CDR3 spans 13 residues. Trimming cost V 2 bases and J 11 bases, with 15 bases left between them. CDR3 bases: TGTGCCAGCAGTTTATCCGGGGTGGGTAGGGCTTTCTTT. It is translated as CASSLSGVGRAFF.

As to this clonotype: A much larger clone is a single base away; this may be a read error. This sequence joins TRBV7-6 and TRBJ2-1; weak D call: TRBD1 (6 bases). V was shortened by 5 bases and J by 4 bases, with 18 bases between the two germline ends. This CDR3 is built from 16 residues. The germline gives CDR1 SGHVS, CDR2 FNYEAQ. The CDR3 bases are TGTGCCAGCAGCCCCCCTTGGGACATGGGTTACAATGAGCAGTTCTTC. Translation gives CASSPPWDMGYNEQFF.

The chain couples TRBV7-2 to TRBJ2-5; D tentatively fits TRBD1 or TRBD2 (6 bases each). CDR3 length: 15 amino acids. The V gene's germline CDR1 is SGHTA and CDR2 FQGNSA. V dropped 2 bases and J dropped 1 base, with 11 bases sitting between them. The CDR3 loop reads CASSLTWGAQETQYF. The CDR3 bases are TGTGCCAGCAGCTTAACGTGGGGGGCCCAAGAGACCCAGTACTTC.

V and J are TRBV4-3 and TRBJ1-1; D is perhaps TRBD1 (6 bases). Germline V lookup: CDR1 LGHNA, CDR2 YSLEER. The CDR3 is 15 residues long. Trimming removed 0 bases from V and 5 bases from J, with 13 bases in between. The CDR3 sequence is CASSQDWRGGTEAFF. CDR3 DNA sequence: TGCGCCAGCAGCCAAGATTGGAGAGGGGGAACTGAAGCTTTCTTT.

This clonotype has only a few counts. CDR3 nucleotides: TGCGCCAGCAGCCAAGTCTGGGGGCTTCCAGATACGCAGTATTTT. It translates to CASSQVWGLPDTQYF. The gene calls are TRBV4-3 and TRBJ2-3; maybe TRBD1 (6 bases). The CDR3 loop spans 15 amino acids. Germline lookup yields CDR1 LGHNA and CDR2 YSLEER. Deletions cut 1 base from V and 4 bases from J, with 12 bases between.

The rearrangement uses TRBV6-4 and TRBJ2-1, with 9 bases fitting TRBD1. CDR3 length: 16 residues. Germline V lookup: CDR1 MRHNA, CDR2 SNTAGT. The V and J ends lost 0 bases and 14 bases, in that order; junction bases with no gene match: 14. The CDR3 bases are TGTGCCAGCAGTGACTCGAAGTTGGGACAGGGTACTAGGAAGTTCTTC. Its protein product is CASSDSKLGQGTRKFF.

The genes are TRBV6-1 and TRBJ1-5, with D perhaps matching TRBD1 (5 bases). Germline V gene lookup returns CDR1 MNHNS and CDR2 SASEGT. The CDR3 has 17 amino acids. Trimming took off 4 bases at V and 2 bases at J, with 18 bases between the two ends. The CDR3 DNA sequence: TGTGCCAGCAGTGCCGAGGTGTGGGGGTTTCGCAATCAGCCCCAGCATTTT. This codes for CASSAEVWGFRNQPQHF.

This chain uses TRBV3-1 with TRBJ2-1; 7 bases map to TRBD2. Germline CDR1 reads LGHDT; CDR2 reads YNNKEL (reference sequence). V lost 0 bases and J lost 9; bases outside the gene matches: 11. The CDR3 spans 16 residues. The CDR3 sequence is CASSQEVGRGFGEQFF. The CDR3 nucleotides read TGTGCCAGCAGCCAAGAAGTGGGGCGGGGGTTTGGTGAGCAGTTCTTC.

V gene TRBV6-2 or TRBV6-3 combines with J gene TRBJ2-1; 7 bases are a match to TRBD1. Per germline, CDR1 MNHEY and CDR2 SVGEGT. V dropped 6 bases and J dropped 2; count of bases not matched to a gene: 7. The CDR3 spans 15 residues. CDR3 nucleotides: TGTGCCAGCAGCCTGACAGGGAGCCCCTACAATGAGCAGTTCTTC. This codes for CASSLTGSPYNEQFF.

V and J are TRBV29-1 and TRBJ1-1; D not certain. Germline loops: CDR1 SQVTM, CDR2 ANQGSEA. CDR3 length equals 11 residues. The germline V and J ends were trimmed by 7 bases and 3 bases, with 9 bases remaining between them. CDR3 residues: CSAQYDTEAFF. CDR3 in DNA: TGCAGCGCTCAGTATGACACTGAAGCTTTCTTT.

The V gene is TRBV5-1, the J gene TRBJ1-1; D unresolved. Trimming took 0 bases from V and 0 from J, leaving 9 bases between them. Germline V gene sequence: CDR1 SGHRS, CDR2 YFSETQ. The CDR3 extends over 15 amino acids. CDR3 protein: CASSLVQSLNTEAFF. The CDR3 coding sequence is TGCGCCAGCAGCTTGGTACAGTCCTTGAACACTGAAGCTTTCTTT.

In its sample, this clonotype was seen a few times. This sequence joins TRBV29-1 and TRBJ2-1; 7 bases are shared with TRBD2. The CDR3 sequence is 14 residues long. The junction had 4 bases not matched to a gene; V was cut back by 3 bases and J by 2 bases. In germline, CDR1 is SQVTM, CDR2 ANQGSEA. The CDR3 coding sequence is TGCAGCGTTGACGTAAGCGGGGCCTACAATGAGCAGTTCTTC. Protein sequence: CSVDVSGAYNEQFF.

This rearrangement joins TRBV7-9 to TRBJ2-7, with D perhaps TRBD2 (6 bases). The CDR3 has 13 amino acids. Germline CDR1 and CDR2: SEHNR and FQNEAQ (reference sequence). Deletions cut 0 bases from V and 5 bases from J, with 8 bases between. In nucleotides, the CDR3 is TGTGCCAGCAGCTTAGCTCCTAGCGACGAGCAGTACTTC. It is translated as CASSLAPSDEQYF. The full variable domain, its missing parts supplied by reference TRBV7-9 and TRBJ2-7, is DTGVSQNPRHKITKRGQNVTFRCDPISEHNRLYWYRQTLGQGPEFLTYFQNEAQLEKSRLLSDRFSAERPKGSFSTLEIQRTEQGDSAMYLCASSLAPSDEQYFGPGTRLTVT.

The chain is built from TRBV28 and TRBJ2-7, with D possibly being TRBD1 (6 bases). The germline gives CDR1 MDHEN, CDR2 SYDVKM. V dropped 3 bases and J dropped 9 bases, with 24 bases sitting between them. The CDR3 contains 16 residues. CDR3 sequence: CASSLLGIQGEGRQYF. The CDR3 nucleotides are TGTGCCAGCAGTTTGTTAGGCATACAGGGTGAAGGACGGCAGTACTTC.

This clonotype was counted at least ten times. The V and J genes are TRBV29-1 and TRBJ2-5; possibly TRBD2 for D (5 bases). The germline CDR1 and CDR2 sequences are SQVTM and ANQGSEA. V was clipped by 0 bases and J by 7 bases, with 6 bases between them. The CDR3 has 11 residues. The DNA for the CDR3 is TGCAGCGTTGAAGAGAGGGTGACCCAGTACTTC. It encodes CSVEERVTQYF.

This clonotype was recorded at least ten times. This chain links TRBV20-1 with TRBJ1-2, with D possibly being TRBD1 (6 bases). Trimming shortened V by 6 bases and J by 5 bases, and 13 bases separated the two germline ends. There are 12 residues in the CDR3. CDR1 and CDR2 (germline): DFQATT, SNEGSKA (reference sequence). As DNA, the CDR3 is TGCAGTGCCCACAGGGCCCCTTATGGCTACACCTTC. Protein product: CSAHRAPYGYTF.

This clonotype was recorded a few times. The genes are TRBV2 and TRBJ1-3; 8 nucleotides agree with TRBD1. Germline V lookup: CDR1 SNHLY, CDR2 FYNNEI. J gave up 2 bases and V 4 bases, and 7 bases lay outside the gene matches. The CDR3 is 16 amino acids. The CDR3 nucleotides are TGTGCCAGCAGTGTCGGACAGGGCGGCACTGGAAACACCATATATTTT. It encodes CASSVGQGGTGNTIYF.

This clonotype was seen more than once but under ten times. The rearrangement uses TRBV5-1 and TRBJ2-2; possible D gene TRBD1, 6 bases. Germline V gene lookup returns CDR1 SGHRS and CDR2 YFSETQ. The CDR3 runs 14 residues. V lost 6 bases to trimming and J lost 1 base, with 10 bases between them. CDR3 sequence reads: CASKRDKNTGELFF. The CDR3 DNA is TGCGCCAGCAAACGGGACAAGAACACCGGGGAGCTGTTTTTT.

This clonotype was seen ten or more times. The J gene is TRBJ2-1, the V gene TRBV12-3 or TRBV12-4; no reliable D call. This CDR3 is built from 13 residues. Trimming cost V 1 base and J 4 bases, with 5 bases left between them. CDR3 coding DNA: TGTGCCAGCAGTTTAGAGGCGTACAATGAGCAGTTCTTC. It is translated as CASSLEAYNEQFF.

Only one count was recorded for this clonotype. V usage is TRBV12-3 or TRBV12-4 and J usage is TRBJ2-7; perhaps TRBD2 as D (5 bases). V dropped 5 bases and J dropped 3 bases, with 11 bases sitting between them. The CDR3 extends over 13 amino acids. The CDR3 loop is CASSMHRDYEQYF. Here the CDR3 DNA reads TGTGCCAGCAGTATGCACCGGGACTACGAGCAGTACTTC.

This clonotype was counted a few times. The CDR3 DNA reads TGTGCCAGCAGCTTCGGACGCCGGGACAGGGACTCCTACGAGCAGTACTTC. Amino acids: CASSFGRRDRDSYEQYF. The rearrangement joins TRBV11-2 to TRBJ2-7; 9 nucleotides line up with TRBD1. The CDR3 extends over 17 amino acids. CDR1 is SGHAT, CDR2 FQNNGV, per germline. J lost 0 bases, V lost 3 bases, and 9 bases had no gene match. The full variable domain, in which reference TRBV11-2 and TRBJ2-7 provide the parts outside the CDR3, is EAGVAQSPRYKIIEKRQSVAFWCNPISGHATLYWYQQILGQGPKLLIQFQNNGVVDDSQLPKDRFSAERLKGVDSTLKIQPAKLEDSAVYLCASSFGRRDRDSYEQYFGPGTRLTVT.

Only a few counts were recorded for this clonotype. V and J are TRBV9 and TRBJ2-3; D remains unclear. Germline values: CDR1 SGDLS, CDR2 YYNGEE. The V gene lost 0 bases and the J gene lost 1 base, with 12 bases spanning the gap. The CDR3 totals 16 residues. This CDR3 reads CASSVGPRMGTDTQYF. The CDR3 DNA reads TGTGCCAGCAGCGTAGGCCCGCGGATGGGCACAGATACGCAGTATTTT.

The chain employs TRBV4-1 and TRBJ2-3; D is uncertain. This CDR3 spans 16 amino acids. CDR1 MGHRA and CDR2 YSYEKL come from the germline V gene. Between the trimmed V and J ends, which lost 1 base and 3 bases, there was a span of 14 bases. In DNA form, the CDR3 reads TGCGCCAGCAGCCAAGGGCAGCGACCTAGAACAGATACGCAGTATTTT. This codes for CASSQGQRPRTDTQYF.

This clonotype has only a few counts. CDR3 loop: CASSLPQAGANFF. The CDR3 region has the DNA TGTGCCAGCAGCTTACCACAAGCGGGAGCTAACTTCTTC. The chain has TRBV7-2 and TRBJ2-1; 8 nucleotides agree with TRBD2. The germline V gene encodes CDR1 SGHTA and CDR2 FQGNSA. The CDR3 sequence is 13 residues long. V was pared by 2 bases and J by 16 bases, with 10 bases of the junction left unmatched.